What follows are 29 T cell receptor beta chains derived from one specimen sequenced in a study of technical replicates of blood from a handful of donors. Sequenced by immunoSEQ multiplex PCR; TCRdb stores in-frame clones only, minus some. In the table there are roughly 64,000 clones, 75% to 90% of which are singletons. Sequences were obtained from PBMCs. The receptor source for this set is a human donor in good health. Some clones in this sample may be carry-over from other donors' samples.

The CDR3 loop reads CASSFRDRGDTEAFF. The CDR3 region has the DNA TGTGCCAGCAGCTTCCGAGACAGGGGTGACACTGAAGCTTTCTTT. The chain carries TRBV9 and TRBJ1-1; 8 bases match TRBD1. Germline CDR1 is SGDLS and CDR2 is YYNGEE. The J segment lost 3 bases and the V segment lost 4 bases, leaving 8 bases of the junction unmatched. The CDR3 has 15 residues.

The chain joins TRBV15 to TRBJ1-5; D is undetermined. With 0 bases removed from V and 7 bases from J, the gap between germline ends came to 4 bases. This CDR3 region has 12 residues. Germline CDR1 and CDR2: LNHNV and YYDKDF (reference sequence). The CDR3 region is CATSRDIQPQHF. The DNA for the CDR3 is TGTGCCACCAGCAGAGATATCCAGCCCCAGCATTTT.

The gene calls are TRBV21-1 and TRBJ2-5; the listed D gene, TRBD2, was not tested against the DNA. TRBV21-1 is a pseudogene. The CDR3 contains 16 residues. CDR3: CASSKSRERGSETQYF. In DNA form, the CDR3 reads TGTGCCAGCAGCAAATCGCGGGAGCGCGGATCGGAGACCCAGTACTTC.

This chain joins TRBV27 and TRBJ2-7; 8 nucleotides agree with TRBD2. CDR3 size: 15 residues. Per the germline V gene, CDR1 is MNHEY and CDR2 is SMNVEV (reference sequence). The V and J ends lost 3 bases and 3 bases, in that order; junction bases with no gene match: 7. Here the CDR3 DNA reads TGTGCCAGCAGTTTCTCGGCGGGGGGCTTCTACGAGCAGTACTTC. Amino acids: CASSFSAGGFYEQYF.

This rearrangement joins TRBV5-4 to TRBJ2-3; TRBD2 matches at 9 bases. Germline CDR1 reads SGHNT; CDR2 reads YYREEE (reference sequence). The CDR3 has 17 amino acids. V lost 4 bases and J lost 8; bases outside the gene matches: 17. The CDR3 region is CASSPSNGAGGPRTQYF. In DNA form, the CDR3 reads TGTGCCAGCAGCCCGTCAAACGGGGCGGGAGGGCCTCGTACGCAGTATTTT.

The genes are TRBV6-5 and TRBJ1-5, with no clear D. Germline CDR1 is MNHEY and CDR2 is SVGAGI. The CDR3 has 14 amino acids. The V end lost 2 bases, the J end lost 2 bases, and 7 bases lay between the germline ends. The CDR3 protein is CASSYVRGNQPQHF. The CDR3, as DNA: TGTGCCAGCAGTTACGTCCGAGGCAATCAGCCCCAGCATTTT.

The V call is TRBV4-1, the J call TRBJ1-4, with a weak D call TRBD1 (5 bases). CDR3 length equals 16 residues. Germline V gene data show CDR1 as MGHRA and CDR2 as YSYEKL. Trimming shortened V by 3 bases and J by 2 bases, and 13 bases separated the two germline ends. Written as DNA, the CDR3 is TGCGCCAGCAGCCAGGGCGCAGGGAAGACTAATGAAAAACTGTTTTTT. As protein: CASSQGAGKTNEKLFF.

The rearrangement links TRBV6-5 to TRBJ2-4; 9 positions match TRBD1. The ends lost 0 bases at V and 8 bases at J; junction bases unmatched: 2. Looked up from germline, CDR1 is MNHEY and CDR2 is SVGAGI. The CDR3 has 14 residues. The CDR3 region has the DNA TGTGCCAGCAGTTACTCGGACAGGGGAGACATTCAGTACTTC. Translated: CASSYSDRGDIQYF.

The J gene is TRBJ1-5, the V gene TRBV4-3, with TRBD1 identical over 10 bases. J was trimmed by 6 bases and V by 3 bases; bases with no gene match: 5. CDR3 size: 15 residues. Germline loops: CDR1 LGHNA, CDR2 YSLEER. The CDR3 sequence is CASSHGTGAGQPQHF. In DNA form, the CDR3 reads TGCGCCAGCAGCCATGGGACAGGGGCGGGTCAGCCCCAGCATTTT.

The chain has TRBV11-3 and TRBJ2-1; 9 bases are a match to TRBD2. Unmatched junction bases numbered 13, after V lost 4 bases and J lost 0 bases. This CDR3 spans 19 amino acids. CDR1 is SGHNT, CDR2 YENEEA, per germline. The CDR3 loop reads CASSYRKTSGRSSYNEQFF. DNA for the CDR3: TGTGCCAGCAGCTACCGGAAAACTAGCGGGCGTAGCTCCTACAATGAGCAGTTCTTC.

The chain carries TRBV19 and TRBJ2-7; 9 bases line up with TRBD2. The J segment lost 5 bases and the V segment lost 7 bases, leaving 6 bases of the junction unmatched. CDR3 length equals 13 residues. The germline V gene has CDR1 LNHDA and CDR2 SQIVND (reference sequence). The CDR3 spells CASTAGGPNEQYF. The DNA of the CDR3 is TGTGCCAGTACGGCGGGAGGGCCAAACGAGCAGTACTTC.

In regard to this clone: The same CDR3 arises from other DNA sequences in this sample as well. The rearrangement uses TRBV7-8 and TRBJ2-3; D not certain. Germline CDR1 is SGHVS and CDR2 is FQNEAQ. The V and J ends lost 5 bases and 5 bases respectively, with 11 bases between them. This CDR3 is built from 13 residues. The CDR3 DNA follows: TGTGCCAGCAGCCCCCCTCGAGAAGATACGCAGTATTTT. It encodes CASSPPREDTQYF.

CDR3 residues: CAISVGAGGFDEQFF. CDR3 sequence (DNA): TGTGCCATCAGTGTAGGAGCGGGAGGGTTTGATGAGCAGTTCTTC. V and J are TRBV10-3 and TRBJ2-1, with 10 bases fitting TRBD2. Germline loops: CDR1 ENHRY, CDR2 SYGVKD. This CDR3 has 15 residues. Germline trimming cut 4 bases from V and 8 bases from J; bases unmatched to any gene: 8.

The chain has TRBV18 and TRBJ2-7; D is unresolved. The CDR3 totals 14 residues. V dropped 2 bases and J dropped 7 bases, with 15 bases sitting between them. The V gene's germline CDR1 is KGHSH and CDR2 LQKENI. CDR3 bases: TGTGCCAGCTCACCAGAGACATCGTTCAGGGAGCAGTACTTC. Its translation is CASSPETSFREQYF.

A single count supports this clone. CDR3 in amino acids: CASSQLSGGLQETQYF. CDR3 nucleotides: TGTGCCAGCAGCCAACTTTCAGGGGGCCTCCAAGAGACCCAGTACTTC. V is TRBV7-7 and J is TRBJ2-5, with 8 bases lining up with TRBD1. The V segment lost 5 bases and the J segment 1 base; nucleotides outside the gene matches: 9. Germline assignment: CDR1 SSHAT and CDR2 FNYEAQ (reference sequence). The CDR3 spans 16 residues.

The chain uses TRBV29-1 and TRBJ1-4; D remains unclear. The CDR3 loop spans 11 amino acids. The V gene lost 7 bases and the J gene lost 4 bases, with 7 bases spanning the gap. Germline CDR1 is SQVTM and CDR2 is ANQGSEA. In DNA form, the CDR3 reads TGCAGCGCCGCAGATAATGAAAAACTGTTTTTT. This sequence encodes CSAADNEKLFF.

This chain connects TRBV9 to TRBJ2-5, with 8 bases that match TRBD1. After removal of 2 bases from V and 5 bases from J, the junction contained 8 bases not matched to a gene. The CDR3 length is 15 residues. Germline lookup yields CDR1 SGDLS and CDR2 YYNGEE. The CDR3 here is CASSVSGGSGETQYF. Here the CDR3 DNA reads TGTGCCAGCAGCGTCTCAGGGGGCTCTGGGGAGACCCAGTACTTC.

The gene calls are TRBV6-1 and TRBJ2-5; D is perhaps TRBD1 (5 bases). The V end lost 4 bases, the J end lost 3 bases, and 6 bases lay between the germline ends. Germline loops: CDR1 MNHNS, CDR2 SASEGT. CDR3 length equals 12 residues. CDR3 DNA: TGTGCCAGCAGTGGCAGGGAAGAGACCCAGTACTTC. Its protein is CASSGREETQYF.

By its share, this clone is medium-sized. The chain combines TRBV2 with TRBJ2-7; 9 bases are a match to TRBD2. The CDR3 loop spans 16 amino acids. The germline CDR1 and CDR2 sequences are SNHLY and FYNNEI. Trimming cost V 7 bases and J 3 bases; bases outside gene matches: 13. The CDR3 sequence: CASTFGLAGPGYEQYF. The DNA for the CDR3 is TGTGCCAGCACCTTCGGGCTAGCGGGACCGGGCTACGAGCAGTACTTC.

This chain links TRBV5-4 with TRBJ2-7, with 16 bases identical to TRBD2. J gave up 6 bases and V 4 bases, and 1 base lay outside the gene matches. This CDR3 is built from 14 residues. Per germline, CDR1 SGHNT and CDR2 YYREEE (reference sequence). The CDR3 protein is CASSGTSGRVEQYF. The DNA of the CDR3 is TGTGCCAGCAGCGGGACTAGCGGGAGGGTCGAGCAGTACTTC.

The V call is TRBV18, the J call TRBJ1-6, with D hard to call. Germline CDR1 and CDR2: KGHSH and LQKENI. Trimming took 1 base from V and 8 from J, leaving 15 bases between them. CDR3 length: 16 amino acids. The DNA for the CDR3 is TGTGCCAGCTCACCACGACATTCGGCCTCAGATTCACCCCTCCACTTT. Its protein is CASSPRHSASDSPLHF.

The chain is built from TRBV7-8 and TRBJ2-7; 9 bases line up with TRBD1. From germline, CDR1 is SGHVS and CDR2 FQNEAQ. V shed 5 bases, J shed 3 bases, and the junction held 8 bases outside the gene matches. The CDR3 extends over 15 amino acids. Here the CDR3 DNA reads TGTGCCAGCAGCGTGGACAGGGGCACCCTCTACGAGCAGTACTTC. Its protein product is CASSVDRGTLYEQYF.

The V and J genes are TRBV4-2 and TRBJ2-1, with 16 bases identical to TRBD2. Per the germline V gene, CDR1 is LGHNA and CDR2 is YNFKEQ. The CDR3 has 17 residues. V gave up 4 bases and J gave up 7 bases; unmatched junction bases: 7. CDR3 amino acids: CASSLPGTSGGGNEQFF. CDR3 nucleotides: TGTGCCAGCAGCCTTCCCGGGACTAGCGGGGGGGGTAATGAGCAGTTCTTC.

This rearrangement joins TRBV12-5 to TRBJ2-1, with 12 bases identical to TRBD2. The CDR3 runs 15 residues. After removal of 6 bases from V and 4 bases from J, the junction contained 4 bases not matched to a gene. From germline, CDR1 is LGHNT and CDR2 FRNRAP. The CDR3 loop is CASGSGLAGYNEQFF. The DNA of the CDR3 is TGTGCTAGTGGCTCCGGACTAGCGGGGTACAATGAGCAGTTCTTC.

This clone came up a few times. The chain joins TRBV4-3 to TRBJ2-7; TRBD1 matches 7 bases. CDR1 and CDR2 from the germline V gene are LGHNA and YSLEER. CDR3 length: 17 amino acids. J lost 1 base, V lost 4 bases, and 13 bases had no gene match. The CDR3 bases are TGCGCCAGCAGCCCAGGGACAGCGTCTAGCCGATCCTACGAGCAGTACTTC. Protein sequence: CASSPGTASSRSYEQYF.

The gene calls are TRBV6-1 and TRBJ1-3; the match to TRBD1 covers 9 bases. With V trimmed by 7 bases and J by 0 bases, 4 bases remained unmatched. Germline CDR1 MNHNS, CDR2 SASEGT. This CDR3 is built from 15 residues. The CDR3 loop is CASKRQGVSGNTIYF. The CDR3 nucleotides are TGTGCCAGCAAGCGACAGGGGGTCTCTGGAAACACCATATATTTT.

V usage is TRBV7-9 and J usage is TRBJ2-1, with D perhaps matching TRBD2 (5 bases). The CDR3 has 12 amino acids. V lost 5 bases and J lost 6, with 8 bases in between. Germline CDR1 and CDR2: SEHNR and FQNEAQ (reference sequence). This CDR3 is CASSPTSNEQFF. The CDR3 DNA reads as TGTGCCAGCAGCCCCACTAGCAATGAGCAGTTCTTC.

The V call is TRBV12-5, the J call TRBJ1-5; 7 nucleotides line up with TRBD1. The CDR3 is 15 residues long. The germline gives CDR1 LGHNT, CDR2 FRNRAP. V was pared by 7 bases and J by 4 bases, with 10 bases of the junction left unmatched. This CDR3 reads CASAPPGQRNQPQHF. The CDR3 DNA follows: TGTGCTAGTGCTCCCCCGGGACAGAGAAATCAGCCCCAGCATTTT.

The V and J genes are TRBV7-3 and TRBJ1-1, with 8 nucleotides matching TRBD1. The CDR3 is 15 residues long. Losses at the gene ends were 3 bases for V and 1 base for J; bases not matched to a gene: 4. Germline CDR1 and CDR2: SGHTA and FQGTGA. The CDR3 here is CASSLRQGSNTEAFF. For the CDR3, the DNA is TGTGCCAGCAGCTTGAGACAGGGGTCGAACACTGAAGCTTTCTTT.